The T cell receptor beta chain described here comes from a study of blood T cell repertoires in COVID-19. This clone was detected only once. TCRdb's copy holds only in-frame clones and misses some; the assay was immunoSEQ multiplex PCR. The sample holds more than 50,000 clones, approximately 92% seen once. The CDR3 is 13 amino acids. The germline V and J ends were trimmed by 0 bases and 3 bases, with 6 bases remaining between them. Germline CDR1 reads LNHDA; CDR2 reads SQIVND (reference sequence). The source material was peripheral blood. V is TRBV19 and J is TRBJ2-7; possibly TRBD2 for D (5 bases). The sequence derives from an elderly man with acute or convalescent COVID-19. The CDR3 DNA reads TGTGCCAGTAGTATAGAAGGAGGCTACGAGCAGTACTTC. This translates into CASSIEGGYEQYF.